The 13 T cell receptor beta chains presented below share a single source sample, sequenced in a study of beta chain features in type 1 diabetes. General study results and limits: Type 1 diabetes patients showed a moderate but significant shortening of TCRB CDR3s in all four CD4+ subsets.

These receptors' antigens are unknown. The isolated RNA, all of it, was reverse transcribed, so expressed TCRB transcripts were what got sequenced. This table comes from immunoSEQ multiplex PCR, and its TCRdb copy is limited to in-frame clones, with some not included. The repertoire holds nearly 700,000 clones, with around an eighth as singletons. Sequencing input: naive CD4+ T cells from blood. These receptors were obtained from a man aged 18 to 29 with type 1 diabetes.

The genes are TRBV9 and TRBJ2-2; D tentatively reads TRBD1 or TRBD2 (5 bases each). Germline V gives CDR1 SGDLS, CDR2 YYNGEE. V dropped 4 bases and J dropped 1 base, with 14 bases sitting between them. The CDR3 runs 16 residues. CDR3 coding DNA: TGTGCCAGCAGCTCTGGGGGTCCATGGAACACCGGGGAGCTGTTTTTT. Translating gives CASSSGGPWNTGELFF.

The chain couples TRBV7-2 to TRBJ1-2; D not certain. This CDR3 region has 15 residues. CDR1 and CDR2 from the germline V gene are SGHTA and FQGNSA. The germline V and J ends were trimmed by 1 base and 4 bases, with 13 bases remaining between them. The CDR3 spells CASSLEGGMGYGYTF. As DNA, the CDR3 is TGTGCCAGCAGCTTAGAAGGAGGGATGGGCTATGGCTACACCTTC.

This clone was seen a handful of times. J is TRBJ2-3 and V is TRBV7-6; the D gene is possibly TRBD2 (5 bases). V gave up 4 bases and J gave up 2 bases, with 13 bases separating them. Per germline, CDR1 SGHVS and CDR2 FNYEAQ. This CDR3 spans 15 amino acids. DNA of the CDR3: TGTGCCAGCAGCTCCTCGGGATTCCTCACAGATACGCAGTATTTT. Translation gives CASSSSGFLTDTQYF.

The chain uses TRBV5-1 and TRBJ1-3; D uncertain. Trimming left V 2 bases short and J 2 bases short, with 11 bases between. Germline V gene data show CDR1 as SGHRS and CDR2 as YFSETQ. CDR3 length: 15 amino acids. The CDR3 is CASSFLGEPGNTIYF. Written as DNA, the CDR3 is TGCGCCAGCAGCTTCCTCGGGGAGCCTGGAAACACCATATATTTT.

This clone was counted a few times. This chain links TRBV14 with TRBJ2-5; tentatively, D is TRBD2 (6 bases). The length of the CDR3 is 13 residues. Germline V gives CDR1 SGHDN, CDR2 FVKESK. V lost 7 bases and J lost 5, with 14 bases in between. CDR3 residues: CASTPAGTETQYF. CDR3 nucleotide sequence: TGTGCCAGCACTCCGGCGGGGACGGAGACCCAGTACTTC.

This CDR3 is CSVVPRENEQFF. CDR3 sequence (DNA): TGCAGCGTTGTCCCCAGGGAAAATGAGCAGTTCTTC. V is TRBV29-1 and J is TRBJ2-1, with a possible D match to TRBD1 (5 bases). V was trimmed by 4 bases and J by 7 bases, leaving 11 bases between them. CDR1 and CDR2 from the germline V gene are SQVTM and ANQGSEA. The CDR3 covers 12 residues.

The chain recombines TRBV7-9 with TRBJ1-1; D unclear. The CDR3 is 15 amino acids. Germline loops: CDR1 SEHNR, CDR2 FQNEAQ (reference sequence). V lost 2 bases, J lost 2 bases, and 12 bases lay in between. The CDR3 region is CASSLLVAGNTEAFF. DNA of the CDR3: TGTGCCAGCAGCTTACTAGTAGCGGGAAACACTGAAGCTTTCTTT. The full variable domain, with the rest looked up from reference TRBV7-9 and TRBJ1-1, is DTGVSQNPRHKITKRGQNVTFRCDPISEHNRLYWYRQTLGQGPEFLTYFQNEAQLEKSRLLSDRFSAERPKGSFSTLEIQRTEQGDSAMYLCASSLLVAGNTEAFFGQGTRLTVV.

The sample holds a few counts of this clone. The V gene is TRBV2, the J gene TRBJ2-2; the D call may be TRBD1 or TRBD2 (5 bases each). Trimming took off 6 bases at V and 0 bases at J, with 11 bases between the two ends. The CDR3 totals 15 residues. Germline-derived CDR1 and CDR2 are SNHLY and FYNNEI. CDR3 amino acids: CASSLEGPNTGELFF. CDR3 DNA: TGTGCCAGCAGCCTCGAGGGGCCGAACACCGGGGAGCTGTTTTTT.

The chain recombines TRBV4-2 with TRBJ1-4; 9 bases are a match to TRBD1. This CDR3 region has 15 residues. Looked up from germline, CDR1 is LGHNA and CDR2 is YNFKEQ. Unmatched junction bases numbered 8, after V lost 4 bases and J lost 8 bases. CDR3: CASSLQGAQDEKLFF. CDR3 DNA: TGTGCCAGCAGCCTACAGGGGGCGCAGGACGAAAAACTGTTTTTT.

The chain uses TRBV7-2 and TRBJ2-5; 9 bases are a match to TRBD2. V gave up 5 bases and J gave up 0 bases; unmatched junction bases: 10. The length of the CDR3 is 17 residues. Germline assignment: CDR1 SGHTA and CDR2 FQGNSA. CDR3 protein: CASSHGVSGGYQETQYF. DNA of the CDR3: TGTGCCAGCAGCCACGGGGTTAGCGGGGGATACCAAGAGACCCAGTACTTC. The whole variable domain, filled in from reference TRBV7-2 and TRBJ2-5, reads GAGVSQSPSNKVTEKGKDVELRCDPISGHTALYWYRQSLGQGLEFLIYFQGNSAPDKSGLPSDRFSAERTGGSVSTLTIQRTQQEDSAVYLCASSHGVSGGYQETQYFGPGTRLLVL.

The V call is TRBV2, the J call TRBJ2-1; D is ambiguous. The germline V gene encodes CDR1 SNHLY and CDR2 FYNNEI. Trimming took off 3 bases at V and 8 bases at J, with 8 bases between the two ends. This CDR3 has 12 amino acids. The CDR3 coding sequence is TGTGCCAGCAGTGATGAGCGCTATGAGCAGTTCTTC. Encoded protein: CASSDERYEQFF. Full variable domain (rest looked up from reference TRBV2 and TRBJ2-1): EPEVTQTPSHQVTQMGQEVILRCVPISNHLYFYWYRQILGQKVEFLVSFYNNEISEKSEIFDDQFSVERPDGSNFTLKIRSTKLEDSAMYFCASSDERYEQFFGPGTRLTVL.

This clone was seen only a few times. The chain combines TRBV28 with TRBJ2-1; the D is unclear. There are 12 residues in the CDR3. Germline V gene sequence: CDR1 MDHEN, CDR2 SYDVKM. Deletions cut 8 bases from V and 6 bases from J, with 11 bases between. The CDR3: CASALLVNEQFF. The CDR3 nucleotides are TGTGCCAGCGCCTTACTGGTCAATGAGCAGTTCTTC. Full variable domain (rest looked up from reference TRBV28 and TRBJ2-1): DVKVTQSSRYLVKRTGEKVFLECVQDMDHENMFWYRQDPGLGLRLIYFSYDVKMKEKGDIPEGYSVSREKKERFSLILESASTNQTSMYLCASALLVNEQFFGPGTRLTVL.

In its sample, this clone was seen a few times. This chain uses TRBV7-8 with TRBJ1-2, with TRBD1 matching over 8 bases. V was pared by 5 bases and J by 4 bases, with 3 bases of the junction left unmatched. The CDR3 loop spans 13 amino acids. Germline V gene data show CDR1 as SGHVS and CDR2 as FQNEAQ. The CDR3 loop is CASSTGQGYGYTF. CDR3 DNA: TGTGCCAGCAGCACCGGACAGGGCTATGGCTACACCTTC.